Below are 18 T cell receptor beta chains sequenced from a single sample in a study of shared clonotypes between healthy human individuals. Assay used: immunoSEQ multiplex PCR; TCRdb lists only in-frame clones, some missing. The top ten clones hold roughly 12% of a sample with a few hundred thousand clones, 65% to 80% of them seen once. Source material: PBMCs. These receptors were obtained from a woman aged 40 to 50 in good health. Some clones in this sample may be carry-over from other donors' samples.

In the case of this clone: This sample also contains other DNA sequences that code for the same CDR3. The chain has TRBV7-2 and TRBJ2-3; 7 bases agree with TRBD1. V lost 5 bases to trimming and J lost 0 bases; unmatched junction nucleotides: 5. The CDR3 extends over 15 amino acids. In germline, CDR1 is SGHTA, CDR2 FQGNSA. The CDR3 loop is CASSLGQPSTDTQYF. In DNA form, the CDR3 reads TGTGCCAGCAGCCTGGGACAGCCTAGCACAGATACGCAGTATTTT.

CDR3 nucleotides: TGCGCCAGCAGCGCGGGACTAGCGACCAGCACAGATACGCAGTATTTT. Its translation is CASSAGLATSTDTQYF. The chain combines TRBV5-1 with TRBJ2-3; 10 bases line up with TRBD2. The V gene's germline CDR1 is SGHRS and CDR2 YFSETQ. This CDR3 spans 16 amino acids. Unmatched junction bases numbered 5, after V lost 4 bases and J lost 0 bases.

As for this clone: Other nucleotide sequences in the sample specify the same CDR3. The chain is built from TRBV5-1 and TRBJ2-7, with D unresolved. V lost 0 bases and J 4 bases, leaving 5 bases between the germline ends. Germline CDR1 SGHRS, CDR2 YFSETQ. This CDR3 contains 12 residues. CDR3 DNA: TGCGCCAGCAGCTTGGGAGCTTACGAGCAGTACTTC. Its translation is CASSLGAYEQYF. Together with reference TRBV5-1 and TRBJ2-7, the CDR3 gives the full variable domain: KAGVTQTPRYLIKTRGQQVTLSCSPISGHRSVSWYQQTPGQGLQFLFEYFSETQRNKGNFPGRFSGRQFSNSRSEMNVSTLELGDSALYLCASSLGAYEQYFGPGTRLTVT.

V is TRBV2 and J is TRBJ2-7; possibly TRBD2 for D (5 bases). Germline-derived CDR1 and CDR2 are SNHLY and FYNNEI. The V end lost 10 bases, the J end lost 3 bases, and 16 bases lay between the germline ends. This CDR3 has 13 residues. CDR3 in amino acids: CATNEEVYYEQYF. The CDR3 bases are TGTGCCACCAATGAGGAGGTGTACTACGAGCAGTACTTC. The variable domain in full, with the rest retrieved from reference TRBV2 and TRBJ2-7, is EPEVTQTPSHQVTQMGQEVILRCVPISNHLYFYWYRQILGQKVEFLVSFYNNEISEKSEIFDDQFSVERPDGSNFTLKIRSTKLEDSAMYFCATNEEVYYEQYFGPGTRLTVT.

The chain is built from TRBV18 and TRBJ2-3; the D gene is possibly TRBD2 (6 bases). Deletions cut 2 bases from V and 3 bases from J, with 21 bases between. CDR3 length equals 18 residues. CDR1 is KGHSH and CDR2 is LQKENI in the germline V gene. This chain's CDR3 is CASSPSAAAGGDTDTQYF. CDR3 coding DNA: TGTGCCAGCTCACCAAGCGCCGCTGCGGGCGGGGATACAGATACGCAGTATTTT.

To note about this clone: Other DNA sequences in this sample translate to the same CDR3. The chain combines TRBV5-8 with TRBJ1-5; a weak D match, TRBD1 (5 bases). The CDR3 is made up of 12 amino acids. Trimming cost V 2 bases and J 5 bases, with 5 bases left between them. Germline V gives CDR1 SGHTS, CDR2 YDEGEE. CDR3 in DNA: TGTGCCAGCAGCTTCAGGGATCAGCCCCAGCATTTT. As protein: CASSFRDQPQHF.

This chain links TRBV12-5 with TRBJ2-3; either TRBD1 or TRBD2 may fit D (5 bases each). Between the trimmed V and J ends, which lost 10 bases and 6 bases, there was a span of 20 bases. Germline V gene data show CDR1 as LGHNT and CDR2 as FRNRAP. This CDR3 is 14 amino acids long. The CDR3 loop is CATPHRGLGDTQYF. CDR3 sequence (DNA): TGTGCTACCCCCCACCGGGGCCTTGGGGATACGCAGTATTTT.

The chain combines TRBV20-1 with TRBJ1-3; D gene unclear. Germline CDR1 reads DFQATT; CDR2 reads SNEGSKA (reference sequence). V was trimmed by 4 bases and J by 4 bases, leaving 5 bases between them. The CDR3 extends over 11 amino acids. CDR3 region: CSAIVGNTIYF. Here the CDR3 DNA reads TGCAGTGCTATTGTAGGAAACACCATATATTTT.

CDR3 residues: CASSYSETVNTEAFF. CDR3 nucleotide sequence: TGTGCCAGCAGTTACTCGGAGACGGTGAACACTGAAGCTTTCTTT. The J gene is TRBJ1-1, the V gene TRBV6-5, with D hard to call. Trimming cost V 0 bases and J 0 bases, with 8 bases left between them. The CDR3 contains 15 residues. The V gene's germline CDR1 is MNHEY and CDR2 SVGAGI.

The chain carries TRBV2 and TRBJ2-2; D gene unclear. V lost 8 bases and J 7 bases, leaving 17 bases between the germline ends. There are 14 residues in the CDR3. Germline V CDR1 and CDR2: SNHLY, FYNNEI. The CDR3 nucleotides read TGTGCCAGCCAGGCCTCCCTACGAGGCGGGGAGCTGTTTTTT. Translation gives CASQASLRGGELFF.

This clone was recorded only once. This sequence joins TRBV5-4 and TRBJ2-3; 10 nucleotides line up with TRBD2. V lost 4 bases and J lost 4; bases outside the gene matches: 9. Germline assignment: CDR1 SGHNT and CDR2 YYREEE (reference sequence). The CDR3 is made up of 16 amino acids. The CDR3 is CASSAGLAKRADTQYF. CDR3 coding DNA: TGTGCCAGCAGCGCGGGACTAGCGAAAAGGGCAGATACGCAGTATTTT.

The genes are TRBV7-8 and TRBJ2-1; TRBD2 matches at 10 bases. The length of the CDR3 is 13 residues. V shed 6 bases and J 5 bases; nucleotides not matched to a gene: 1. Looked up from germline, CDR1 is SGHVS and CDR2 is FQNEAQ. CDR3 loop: CASRLAGNNEQFF. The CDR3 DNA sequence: TGTGCCAGCAGACTAGCGGGAAACAATGAGCAGTTCTTC.

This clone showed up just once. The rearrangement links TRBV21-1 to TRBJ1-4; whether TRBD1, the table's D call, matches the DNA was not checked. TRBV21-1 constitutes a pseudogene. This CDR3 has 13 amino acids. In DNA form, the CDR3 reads TGTGCCAGCGGAAGAACAGGGTATGAAAAACTGTTTTTT. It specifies CASGRTGYEKLFF.

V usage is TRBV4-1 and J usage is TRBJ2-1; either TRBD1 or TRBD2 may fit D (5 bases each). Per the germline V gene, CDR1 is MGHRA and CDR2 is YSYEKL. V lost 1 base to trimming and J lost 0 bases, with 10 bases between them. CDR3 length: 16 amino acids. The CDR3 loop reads CASSQASGSSYNEQFF. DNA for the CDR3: TGCGCCAGCAGCCAAGCTTCAGGGAGCTCCTACAATGAGCAGTTCTTC.

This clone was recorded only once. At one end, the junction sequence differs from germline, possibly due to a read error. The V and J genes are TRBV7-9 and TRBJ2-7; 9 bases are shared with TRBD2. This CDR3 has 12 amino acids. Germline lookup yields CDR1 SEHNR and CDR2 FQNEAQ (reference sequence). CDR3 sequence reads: CASSAPQGAGGF. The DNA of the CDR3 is TGTGCCAGCAGCGCCCCGCAGGGAGCGGGAGGTTTC. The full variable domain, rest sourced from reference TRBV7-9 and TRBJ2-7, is DTGVSQNPRHKITKRGQNVTFRCDPISEHNRLYWYRQTLGQGPEFLTYFQNEAQLEKSRLLSDRFSAERPKGSFSTLEIQRTEQGDSAMYLCASSAPQGAGGFGPGTRLTVT.

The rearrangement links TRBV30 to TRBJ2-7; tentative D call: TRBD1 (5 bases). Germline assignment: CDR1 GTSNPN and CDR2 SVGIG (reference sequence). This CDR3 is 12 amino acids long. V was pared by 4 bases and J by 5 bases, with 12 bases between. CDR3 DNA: TGTGCCTGGAACGTGGGGCAGAACGAGCAGTACTTC. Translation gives CAWNVGQNEQYF.

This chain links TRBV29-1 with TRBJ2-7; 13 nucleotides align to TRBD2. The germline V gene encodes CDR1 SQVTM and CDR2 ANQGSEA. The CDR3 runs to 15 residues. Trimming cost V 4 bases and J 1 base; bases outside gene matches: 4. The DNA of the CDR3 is TGCAGCGTTGTGGTGGGACTAGCGGGATCCTACGAGCAGTACTTC. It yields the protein CSVVVGLAGSYEQYF.

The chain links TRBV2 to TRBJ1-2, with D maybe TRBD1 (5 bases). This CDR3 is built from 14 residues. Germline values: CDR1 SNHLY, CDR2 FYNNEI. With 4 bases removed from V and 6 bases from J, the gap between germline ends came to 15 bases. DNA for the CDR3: TGTGCCAGCAGTGTAGCAGGGCGAGCCGATGGCTACACCTTC. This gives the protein CASSVAGRADGYTF.